This TCR beta chain is from a study of blood T cells in healthy people across ages. Germline assignment: CDR1 SGHDN and CDR2 FVKESK. The length of the CDR3 is 15 residues. Combining a sample-barcoded 5' primer with a J-beta primer mix, a second PCR ran for roughly 7 to 12 cycles. TCRdb fed the 5' RACE reads into MiXCR, producing one record per CDR3 protein. The data hold a few hundred thousand distinct CDR3 sequences, with 25% to 30% observed a single time. A few counts support this clonotype. The germline gene is not matched at one end of the junction; a read error may be the cause. The receptor's source is a woman aged 70-85 years in good health. Sequencing was carried out using blood. The chain uses TRBV14 and TRBJ2-3; D is possibly TRBD1 (5 bases). The CDR3 spells CASNQQVTSTDTQYF. The CDR3 bases are TGTGCCAGCAACCAACAGGTGACTAGCACAGATACGCAGTATTTT.